The 6 T cell receptor beta chains presented below share a single source sample, sequenced in a study of blood T cells in healthy people across ages. Then a second PCR, running about 6 to 12 cycles, was carried out with a sample-barcoded 5' primer and a J-beta primer mix. A single record per CDR3 protein comes from TCRdb applying MiXCR to the 5' RACE reads. The sample has approximately 670,000 distinct CDR3 sequences; approximately 40% are singletons. Sequences were obtained from blood. The receptors derive from a man at least 80 years old in good health.

The table lists this clonotype with many counts. The chain is built from TRBV9 and TRBJ2-1, with a tentative D call TRBD2 (5 bases). The CDR3 is made up of 13 amino acids. V was shortened by 3 bases and J by 9 bases, with 13 bases between the two germline ends. Germline CDR1 reads SGDLS; CDR2 reads YYNGEE. Here the CDR3 reads CASSAVLGGEQFF. The CDR3 DNA is TGTGCCAGCAGCGCCGTACTAGGCGGTGAGCAGTTCTTC.

This clonotype was observed a handful of times. This chain connects TRBV20-1 to TRBJ1-5; unclear D gene. The V end was cut by 0 bases, the J end by 3 bases, with 9 bases between. CDR1 DFQATT and CDR2 SNEGSKA come from the germline V gene (reference sequence). The CDR3 length is 14 residues. DNA of the CDR3: TGCAGTGCTAGAGATAGCGCTTCCAATCAGCCCCAGCATTTT. Protein product: CSARDSASNQPQHF.

CDR3 coding DNA: TGTGCCAGCAGTTTAGCCGACTATTCCTACAATGAGCAGTTCTTC. Residues: CASSLADYSYNEQFF. The chain combines TRBV12-3 or TRBV12-4 with TRBJ2-1, with D possibly matching TRBD2 (5 bases). The CDR3 extends over 15 amino acids. The V end lost 0 bases, the J end lost 1 base, and 7 bases lay between the germline ends.

DNA for the CDR3: TGTGCCAGCAATCCTTTGAACCTAGGGGGGGACCAACAAGAGACCCAGTACTTC. Translating gives CASNPLNLGGDQQETQYF. The chain recombines TRBV7-2 with TRBJ2-5; perhaps TRBD2 as D (7 bases). This CDR3 spans 18 amino acids. The germline V gene has CDR1 SGHTA and CDR2 FQGNSA. Trimming took 7 bases from V and 2 from J, leaving 26 bases between them.

Only a few counts were recorded for this clonotype. The genes are TRBV5-5 and TRBJ2-4; TRBD1 is a possible D gene (6 bases). Germline lookup yields CDR1 SGHKS and CDR2 YYEKEE (reference sequence). Deletions cut 2 bases from V and 3 bases from J, with 18 bases between. The CDR3 loop spans 17 amino acids. CDR3 residues: CASSLRDIGSGKNIQYF. CDR3 DNA sequence: TGTGCCAGCAGCTTACGGGACATTGGATCGGGCAAAAACATTCAGTACTTC.

The sample holds a few counts of this clonotype. The rearrangement uses TRBV4-1 and TRBJ2-5; 9 bases map to TRBD2. V was pared by 0 bases and J by 7 bases, with 12 bases of the junction left unmatched. CDR1 is MGHRA and CDR2 is YSYEKL in the germline V gene. This CDR3 is 17 amino acids long. The CDR3 region is CASSQDTVAGAWGTQYF. The CDR3 nucleotides are TGCGCCAGCAGCCAAGATACGGTAGCGGGGGCCTGGGGGACCCAGTACTTC.